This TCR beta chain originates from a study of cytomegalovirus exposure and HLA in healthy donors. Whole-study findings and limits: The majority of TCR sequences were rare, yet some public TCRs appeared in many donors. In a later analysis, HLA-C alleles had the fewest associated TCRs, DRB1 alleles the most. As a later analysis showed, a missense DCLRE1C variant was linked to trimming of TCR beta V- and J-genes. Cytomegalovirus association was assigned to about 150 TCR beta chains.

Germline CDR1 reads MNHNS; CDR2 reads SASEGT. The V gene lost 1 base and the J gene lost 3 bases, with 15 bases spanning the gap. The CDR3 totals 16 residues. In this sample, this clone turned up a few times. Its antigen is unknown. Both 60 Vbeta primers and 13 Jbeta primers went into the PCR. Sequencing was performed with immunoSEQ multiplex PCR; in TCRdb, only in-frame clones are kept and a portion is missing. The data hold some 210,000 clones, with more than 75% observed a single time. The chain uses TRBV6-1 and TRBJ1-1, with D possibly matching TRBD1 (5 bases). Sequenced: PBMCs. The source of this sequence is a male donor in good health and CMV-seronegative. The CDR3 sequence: CASSEGELDKYTEAFF. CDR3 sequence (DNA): TGTGCCAGCAGTGAAGGGGAATTGGACAAATACACTGAAGCTTTCTTT.